One TCR beta chain is described in this entry. The repertoire was sequenced with immunoSEQ multiplex PCR; TCRdb's copy has only in-frame clones and lacks some. The data contain 170,000 or so clones, around 90% of them singletons. The data originate from a study of control samples from healthy donors and cancer patients. Germline V gene sequence: CDR1 LNHNV, CDR2 YYDKDF (reference sequence). The CDR3 is 16 amino acids. V gave up 0 bases and J gave up 4 bases, with 14 bases separating them. The sequence derives from a man aged 30 to 39 in good health. V and J are TRBV15 and TRBJ2-3, with D hard to call. The specimen was blood. The CDR3 is CATSRDASLWADTQYF. The CDR3 DNA reads TGTGCCACCAGCAGAGATGCCAGCCTCTGGGCAGATACGCAGTATTTT.